This passage covers 25 T cell receptor beta chains from one sample sequenced in a study of low-dose radiotherapy and immunotherapy resistance in tumors. Time point reported: after trial treatment. Specified treatment: LDRT plus nivolumab, ipilimumab, low-dose cyclophosphamide and aspirin (RACIN trial). Alpha and beta chains were covered, as first-strand cDNA relied on TRAV- and TRBV-specific primers. It was with a constant-region primer and a V-primer adapter that TCRs were amplified over about 19 PCR cycles. TCRdb analysed the reads with MiXCR anew, one entry per CDR3 protein. The table shows about 39,000 distinct CDR3 sequences, with about 20% occurring only once. This specimen was PBMCs, taken after low-dose radiotherapy plus immunotherapy. The receptors were sampled from a female donor with ovarian cancer.

This clonotype has just a few counts. The chain has TRBV29-1 and TRBJ2-3, with 8 bases fitting TRBD1. Per the germline V gene, CDR1 is SQVTM and CDR2 is ANQGSEA. The CDR3 spans 15 residues. The junction had 12 bases not matched to a gene; V was cut back by 6 bases and J by 4 bases. This CDR3 is CSVPPLDRVSDTQYF. The DNA of the CDR3 is TGCAGCGTGCCGCCGTTGGACAGGGTGTCAGATACGCAGTATTTT.

In its sample, this clonotype was seen many times. The gene calls are TRBV12-3 or TRBV12-4 and TRBJ1-5, with D hard to call. The ends were cut back, 5 bases at V and 3 bases at J, with 8 bases in the middle. The CDR3 runs to 13 residues. The CDR3 sequence: CASSPTDNQPQHF. Here the CDR3 DNA reads TGTGCCAGCAGTCCAACCGACAATCAGCCCCAGCATTTT.

This clonotype was recorded at least ten times. The rearrangement joins TRBV13 to TRBJ1-1; the D is unclear. From germline, CDR1 is PRHDT and CDR2 FYEKMQ (reference sequence). Trimming left V 7 bases short and J 3 bases short, with 15 bases between. The CDR3 consists of 14 residues. CDR3 in DNA: TGTGCCAGCACCCGACACGGCGCCTACACTGAAGCTTTCTTT. It codes for CASTRHGAYTEAFF.

This clonotype was detected ten times or more. J is TRBJ2-7 and V is TRBV19; 9 nucleotides line up with TRBD2. The CDR3 is 14 residues long. V shed 6 bases and J 7 bases; nucleotides not matched to a gene: 10. The germline V gene encodes CDR1 LNHDA and CDR2 SQIVND (reference sequence). The CDR3 is CASSTGTSSREQYF. The CDR3 bases are TGTGCCAGTAGCACCGGGACTAGCTCAAGGGAGCAGTACTTC.

This clonotype was seen at least ten times. The V gene is TRBV10-3, the J gene TRBJ2-3; TRBD2 aligns across 7 bases. This CDR3 has 15 residues. Trimming took 6 bases from V and 0 from J; bases not matched to a gene: 6. From germline, CDR1 is ENHRY and CDR2 SYGVKD. Here the CDR3 DNA reads TGTGCCATCAGAAGGGGAGGGTCTAGCACAGATACGCAGTATTTT. As protein: CAIRRGGSSTDTQYF.

The table lists this clonotype with many counts. The chain carries TRBV13 and TRBJ2-2; D is unclear. Looked up from germline, CDR1 is PRHDT and CDR2 is FYEKMQ (reference sequence). V lost 1 base and J 5 bases, leaving 17 bases between the germline ends. This CDR3 has 17 residues. The DNA for the CDR3 is TGTGCCAGCAGCTTAGCCTCGACTCCCAAAGGTACCGGGGAGCTGTTTTTT. It yields the protein CASSLASTPKGTGELFF. The variable domain in full, with the rest retrieved from reference TRBV13 and TRBJ2-2, is AAGVIQSPRHLIKEKRETATLKCYPIPRHDTVYWYQQGPGQDPQFLISFYEKMQSDKGSIPDRFSAQQFSDYHSELNMSSLELGDSALYFCASSLASTPKGTGELFFGEGSRLTVL.

This chain joins TRBV2 and TRBJ2-2; weak D call: TRBD2 (6 bases). The CDR3 runs 15 residues. Germline assignment: CDR1 SNHLY and CDR2 FYNNEI. Trimming stripped 5 bases from V and 0 bases from J, with 10 bases between. CDR3 DNA: TGTGCCAGCAGTAACCGGGACTCGAACACCGGGGAGCTGTTTTTT. Protein product: CASSNRDSNTGELFF.

The CDR3 DNA follows: TGTGCCAGCAACACGGGGGCCCCGGGACAGGGGAGCTATGGCTACACCTTC. Translated: CASNTGAPGQGSYGYTF. The chain combines TRBV28 with TRBJ1-2; the match to TRBD1 covers 10 bases. Trimming took 7 bases from V and 4 from J; bases not matched to a gene: 15. The CDR3 has 17 amino acids. The germline gives CDR1 MDHEN, CDR2 SYDVKM.

This clonotype was recorded many times. The chain recombines TRBV30 with TRBJ2-6, with a possible D match to TRBD1 (6 bases). Trimming cost V 2 bases and J 2 bases, with 7 bases left between them. The V gene's germline CDR1 is GTSNPN and CDR2 SVGIG (reference sequence). This CDR3 contains 14 residues. CDR3 nucleotide sequence: TGTGCCTGGAGTCAGGGGCCTGGGGCCAACGTCCTGACTTTC. Translated, it gives CAWSQGPGANVLTF.

Ten or more counts support this clonotype. This sequence joins TRBV7-8 and TRBJ2-7; weak D call: TRBD1 (6 bases). Germline V gives CDR1 SGHVS, CDR2 FQNEAQ. The CDR3 runs to 12 residues. Trimming shortened V by 3 bases and J by 11 bases, and 14 bases separated the two germline ends. The CDR3 sequence is CASSFNRALKYF. The CDR3 DNA sequence: TGTGCCAGCAGCTTTAACAGGGCTCTTAAGTACTTC.

This clonotype appeared many times. Written as DNA, the CDR3 is TGTGCCAGCAGCCAAGTAGCGGGGCCCAACGTACAGTGGGGGCAGTACTTC. As protein: CASSQVAGPNVQWGQYF. V is TRBV4-2 and J is TRBJ2-7; 8 bases align to TRBD2. This CDR3 region has 17 residues. V was clipped by 1 base and J by 9 bases; unmatched bases: 17. The V gene's germline CDR1 is LGHNA and CDR2 YNFKEQ.

This clonotype is categorized as medium-sized. The genes are TRBV12-3 or TRBV12-4 and TRBJ2-3; possible D gene TRBD2, 5 bases. This CDR3 comprises 13 residues. V was cut by 5 bases and J by 5 bases, with 11 bases left in between. CDR3 amino acids: CASSPLRGDTQYF. The CDR3 DNA reads TGTGCCAGCAGTCCGCTCCGGGGAGATACGCAGTATTTT.

This clonotype has ten or more counts. J is TRBJ2-3 and V is TRBV29-1; 9 bases map to TRBD1. Germline CDR1 is SQVTM and CDR2 is ANQGSEA. V was clipped by 4 bases and J by 4 bases; unmatched bases: 0. This CDR3 is 12 amino acids long. Here the CDR3 reads CSVGDRADTQYF. For the CDR3, the DNA is TGCAGCGTTGGGGACAGGGCAGATACGCAGTATTTT.

This clonotype came up many times. The J gene is TRBJ2-3, the V gene TRBV7-9; no clear D. The V end was cut by 2 bases, the J end by 1 base, with 4 bases between. Per the germline V gene, CDR1 is SEHNR and CDR2 is FQNEAQ (reference sequence). This CDR3 spans 13 amino acids. CDR3 sequence reads: CASSLSGTDTQYF. CDR3 DNA: TGTGCCAGCAGCTTATCGGGCACAGATACGCAGTATTTT.

Ten or more counts support this clonotype. The V gene is TRBV7-9, the J gene TRBJ2-3; D is possibly TRBD2 (6 bases). The V and J ends lost 2 bases and 3 bases respectively, with 12 bases between them. The CDR3 extends over 15 amino acids. CDR1 is SEHNR, CDR2 FQNEAQ, per germline (reference sequence). The CDR3 bases are TGTGCCAGCAGCTTAAGCGGCGGGGCAACAGATACGCAGTATTTT. Amino acids: CASSLSGGATDTQYF. Combining the CDR3 with reference TRBV7-9 and TRBJ2-3 gives the whole variable domain DTGVSQNPRHKITKRGQNVTFRCDPISEHNRLYWYRQTLGQGPEFLTYFQNEAQLEKSRLLSDRFSAERPKGSFSTLEIQRTEQGDSAMYLCASSLSGGATDTQYFGPGTRLTVL.

There are many counts of this clonotype. V usage is TRBV5-1 and J usage is TRBJ2-5; tentatively, D is TRBD1 (6 bases). V dropped 4 bases and J dropped 3 bases, with 16 bases sitting between them. The germline CDR1 and CDR2 sequences are SGHRS and YFSETQ. The CDR3 is made up of 15 amino acids. In DNA form, the CDR3 reads TGCGCCAGCAGCAGAGTCGGGACATTTAAAGAGACCCAGTACTTC. This sequence encodes CASSRVGTFKETQYF. Complete variable domain (other parts from reference TRBV5-1 and TRBJ2-5): KAGVTQTPRYLIKTRGQQVTLSCSPISGHRSVSWYQQTPGQGLQFLFEYFSETQRNKGNFPGRFSGRQFSNSRSEMNVSTLELGDSALYLCASSRVGTFKETQYFGPGTRLLVL.

This clonotype was observed many times. The rearrangement uses TRBV12-5 and TRBJ1-5, with TRBD1 as a possible D gene (5 bases). Trimming stripped 5 bases from V and 4 bases from J, with 12 bases between. This CDR3 comprises 14 residues. Germline CDR1 reads LGHNT; CDR2 reads FRNRAP. CDR3 sequence: CASGPDSINQPQHF. DNA of the CDR3: TGTGCTAGTGGTCCAGACAGTATAAATCAGCCCCAGCATTTT. The variable domain in full, completed from reference TRBV12-5 and TRBJ1-5, reads DARVTQTPRHKVTEMGQEVTMRCQPILGHNTVFWYRQTMMQGLELLAYFRNRAPLDDSGMPKDRFSAEMPDATLATLKIQPSEPRDSAVYFCASGPDSINQPQHFGDGTRLSIL.

This chain links TRBV2 with TRBJ2-7; no clear D gene. V lost 5 bases to trimming and J lost 4 bases, with 9 bases between them. Germline V gene data show CDR1 as SNHLY and CDR2 as FYNNEI. This CDR3 region has 12 residues. The CDR3 reads CASSRPDYEQYF. The DNA for the CDR3 is TGTGCCAGCAGTCGGCCCGATTACGAGCAGTACTTC.

The rearrangement joins TRBV20-1 to TRBJ1-2; D is possibly TRBD1 (6 bases). V was trimmed by 6 bases and J by 4 bases, leaving 15 bases between them. There are 13 residues in the CDR3. Germline V gene data show CDR1 as DFQATT and CDR2 as SNEGSKA (reference sequence). This CDR3 reads CSATRTAGYGYTF. The CDR3, as DNA: TGCAGTGCCACAAGGACAGCCGGCTATGGCTACACCTTC.

This clonotype showed up many times. The J gene is TRBJ1-6, the V gene TRBV20-1, with 9 positions matching TRBD1. J was trimmed by 9 bases and V by 5 bases; bases with no gene match: 2. This CDR3 is built from 12 residues. The germline V gene has CDR1 DFQATT and CDR2 SNEGSKA (reference sequence). CDR3 region: CSARDRVSPLHF. The CDR3 DNA reads TGCAGTGCTCGGGACAGGGTTTCACCCCTCCACTTT.

This sequence joins TRBV4-2 and TRBJ1-5; D remains unclear. Germline V gives CDR1 LGHNA, CDR2 YNFKEQ. The ends were cut back, 4 bases at V and 0 bases at J, with 4 bases in the middle. The CDR3 loop spans 13 amino acids. The chain's CDR3 is CASSLYSNQPQHF. The CDR3 region has the DNA TGTGCCAGCAGCCTATATAGCAATCAGCCCCAGCATTTT.

In this sample, this clonotype turned up many times. The chain employs TRBV18 and TRBJ2-1; 8 positions agree with TRBD1. V shed 3 bases and J 10 bases; nucleotides not matched to a gene: 11. Germline V gene lookup returns CDR1 KGHSH and CDR2 LQKENI. The CDR3 contains 15 residues. The CDR3 protein is CASSPLGQAMAEQFF. The CDR3 nucleotides are TGTGCCAGCTCACCCTTGGGACAGGCTATGGCCGAGCAGTTCTTC.

This clonotype appeared many times. CDR3 residues: CASSPQVGSYNEQFF. CDR3 in DNA: TGTGCCAGCTCACCGCAGGTTGGTTCCTACAATGAGCAGTTCTTC. The chain carries TRBV18 and TRBJ2-1; unclear D gene. This CDR3 is built from 15 residues. Germline V CDR1 and CDR2: KGHSH, LQKENI. V lost 3 bases to trimming and J lost 1 base, with 10 bases between them.

This clonotype was picked up many times. V and J are TRBV28 and TRBJ2-6; D unresolved. Trimming took off 5 bases at V and 0 bases at J, with 2 bases between the two ends. CDR3 length: 13 amino acids. CDR1 is MDHEN and CDR2 is SYDVKM in the germline V gene. CDR3 sequence (DNA): TGTGCCAGCAGTGACTCTGGGGCCAACGTCCTGACTTTC. Encoded protein: CASSDSGANVLTF.

This clonotype was picked up many times. This rearrangement joins TRBV10-3 to TRBJ1-1; maybe TRBD1 (5 bases). There are 13 residues in the CDR3. Germline V gene data show CDR1 as ENHRY and CDR2 as SYGVKD. V was clipped by 11 bases and J by 1 base, with 14 bases between them. The CDR3 protein is CASRGLPNTEAFF. The CDR3 nucleotides read TGTGCCTCTAGGGGTTTGCCGAACACTGAAGCTTTCTTT.